This TCR beta chain comes out of a study of T cells in Graves' hyperthyroidism and ophthalmopathy. TCR beta CDR3 region amplification was performed from RNA transcripts. The TCR CDR3 first-round RT-PCR relied on the HTBI primer set. TCRdb re-called the multiplex PCR reads through MiXCR, storing one row per CDR3 protein. The sample yields 600,000 or so distinct CDR3 sequences, about 45% seen once. The CDR3 is made up of 13 amino acids. Trimming at V came to 3 bases and at J to 9 bases, leaving 7 bases not matched to a gene. In germline, CDR1 is SGHAT, CDR2 FQDESV (reference sequence). The diagnostic basis comprised clinical symptoms, serum thyroxine and TRAb, thyroid ultrasound and orbital computed tomography.

The sequence was collected from a woman younger than 35 with Graves' hyperthyroidism. The chain couples TRBV11-1 to TRBJ1-2; 7 nucleotides match TRBD1. Material: peripheral blood or thyroid tissue (not recorded which). CDR3 protein: CASSFRQGKSYTF. The CDR3 region has the DNA TGTGCCAGCAGCTTCCGACAGGGCAAGAGCTACACCTTC.